The 21 T cell receptor beta chains given below trace back to one sample, sequenced in a study of cytomegalovirus exposure and HLA in healthy donors. Here immunoSEQ multiplex PCR was the method, and the copy in TCRdb shows in-frame clones only, minus some. This table holds about 100,000 clones, about 85% found once. The specimen sequenced was PBMCs. These receptors were collected from a woman in her late teens or twenties in good health and CMV-seronegative.

V and J are TRBV28 and TRBJ2-2; a weak D match, TRBD1 (6 bases). Germline CDR1 MDHEN, CDR2 SYDVKM. V lost 6 bases and J 5 bases, leaving 16 bases between the germline ends. The CDR3 has 15 residues. This chain's CDR3 is CASRRGTRATGELFF. CDR3 coding DNA: TGTGCCAGCAGGAGGGGGACCCGAGCGACCGGGGAGCTGTTTTTT. The whole variable domain, remainder taken from reference TRBV28 and TRBJ2-2, is DVKVTQSSRYLVKRTGEKVFLECVQDMDHENMFWYRQDPGLGLRLIYFSYDVKMKEKGDIPEGYSVSREKKERFSLILESASTNQTSMYLCASRRGTRATGELFFGEGSRLTVL.

V usage is TRBV29-1 and J usage is TRBJ2-3; TRBD2 agrees at 7 bases. The ends lost 0 bases at V and 2 bases at J; junction bases unmatched: 17. In germline, CDR1 is SQVTM, CDR2 ANQGSEA. The CDR3 is made up of 19 amino acids. For the CDR3, the DNA is TGCAGCGTTGAAGACTCCCTCGCCCCCGGGACTAAAGACACAGATACGCAGTATTTT. Translation: CSVEDSLAPGTKDTDTQYF.

This chain uses TRBV5-4 with TRBJ1-6, with D uncertain. The CDR3 consists of 13 residues. Trimming took 1 base from V and 14 from J, leaving 13 bases between them. Germline V gene data show CDR1 as SGHNT and CDR2 as YYREEE (reference sequence). This CDR3 reads CASSLRQDSSLHF. The CDR3 coding sequence is TGTGCCAGCAGCTTGCGGCAGGATTCGTCCCTCCACTTT.

This clone was found once. The chain combines TRBV5-1 with TRBJ1-2, with D possibly matching TRBD1 (6 bases). Germline assignment: CDR1 SGHRS and CDR2 YFSETQ. The CDR3 is 15 amino acids. V lost 3 bases and J 4 bases, leaving 16 bases between the germline ends. For the CDR3, the DNA is TGCGCCAGCAGCTGGGGGGGGGCTTGGGGCTATGGCTACACCTTC. Amino acid sequence: CASSWGGAWGYGYTF.

This clone was recorded only once. The genes are TRBV5-6 and TRBJ1-2, with 9 bases aligning to TRBD1. Germline V gives CDR1 SGHDT, CDR2 YYEEEE. This CDR3 is built from 16 residues. Trimming removed 2 bases from V and 2 bases from J; junction bases left unmatched: 7. The CDR3 region is CASSLYDTGGNYGYTF. CDR3 coding DNA: TGTGCCAGCAGCTTATACGATACAGGGGGCAACTATGGCTACACCTTC.

The chain carries TRBV7-9 and TRBJ1-5; D is unclear. Trimming pared 1 base from V and 5 bases from J, leaving 6 bases between. The CDR3 extends over 13 amino acids. Germline values: CDR1 SEHNR, CDR2 FQNEAQ (reference sequence). The CDR3 region is CASSLGLDQPQHF. The CDR3 nucleotides are TGTGCCAGCAGCTTAGGTCTCGATCAGCCCCAGCATTTT.

This clone was seen only once. The gene calls are TRBV9 and TRBJ2-7; 10 bases line up with TRBD1. The junction had 5 bases not matched to a gene; V was cut back by 4 bases and J by 7 bases. The CDR3 is 13 amino acids. The germline gives CDR1 SGDLS, CDR2 YYNGEE. The CDR3 DNA follows: TGTGCCAGCAGCCGGGGACAGGGGCAAGAGCAGTACTTC. It codes for CASSRGQGQEQYF.

This clone has a handful of counts. The rearrangement links TRBV27 to TRBJ1-2, with 10 positions matching TRBD1. The CDR3 consists of 13 residues. CDR1 MNHEY and CDR2 SMNVEV come from the germline V gene (reference sequence). The J segment lost 7 bases and the V segment lost 6 bases, leaving 5 bases of the junction unmatched. CDR3 coding DNA: TGTGCCAGCAGGCCGGGACAGGGGTCTGGCTACACCTTC. The encoded protein is CASRPGQGSGYTF.

The CDR3 loop is CASSYWQGPYEQYF. Written as DNA, the CDR3 is TGTGCCAGCAGTTACTGGCAGGGCCCCTACGAGCAGTACTTC. The chain uses TRBV6-5 and TRBJ2-7; the D gene is possibly TRBD1 (5 bases). The germline gives CDR1 MNHEY, CDR2 SVGAGI. CDR3 size: 14 residues. V lost 1 base to trimming and J lost 2 bases, with 9 bases between them.

The chain recombines TRBV27 with TRBJ1-5, with D unresolved. The CDR3 has 13 amino acids. The germline V and J ends were trimmed by 5 bases and 6 bases, with 11 bases remaining between them. Germline loops: CDR1 MNHEY, CDR2 SMNVEV (reference sequence). In nucleotides, the CDR3 is TGTGCCAGCAGTCCAGGTCCTGGTCAGCCCCAGCATTTT. Translation: CASSPGPGQPQHF.

The J gene is TRBJ2-7, the V gene TRBV6-6, with TRBD1 identical over 9 bases. Germline V gene sequence: CDR1 MNHNY, CDR2 SVGAGI (reference sequence). This CDR3 is built from 13 residues. J lost 5 bases, V lost 7 bases, and 6 bases had no gene match. The CDR3 sequence is CASMGTGRNEQYF. CDR3 DNA: TGTGCCAGCATGGGGACAGGGAGGAACGAGCAGTACTTC.

The chain combines TRBV25-1 with TRBJ1-4; TRBD1 is a possible D gene (6 bases). The CDR3 runs 14 residues. The germline gives CDR1 MGHDK, CDR2 SYGVNS. Deletions cut 1 base from V and 8 bases from J, with 11 bases between. CDR3 sequence: CASSESRGNEKLFF. In DNA form, the CDR3 reads TGTGCCAGCAGTGAATCCAGGGGAAACGAAAAACTGTTTTTT.

In its sample, this clone was seen a few times. The chain links TRBV30 to TRBJ1-2; unclear D gene. Germline V gene lookup returns CDR1 GTSNPN and CDR2 SVGIG (reference sequence). The CDR3 runs to 14 residues. V was cut by 0 bases and J by 2 bases, with 10 bases left in between. The CDR3 coding sequence is TGTGCCTGGAGTGTACGCAACATCAACTATGGCTACACCTTC. It specifies CAWSVRNINYGYTF.

The genes are TRBV15 and TRBJ1-1; D is unclear. CDR3 length: 13 amino acids. Trimming took off 1 base at V and 10 bases at J, with 13 bases between the two ends. Germline V CDR1 and CDR2: LNHNV, YYDKDF (reference sequence). The CDR3 bases are TGTGCCACCAGCAGAGGGGTGGGAGGTCCAGCTTTCTTT. Its protein is CATSRGVGGPAFF.

On this clone itself: This sample includes further DNA sequences coding for the same CDR3. The chain's CDR3 is CASSPGTTNEKLFF. The DNA for the CDR3 is TGTGCCAGCTCACCGGGCACAACTAATGAAAAACTGTTTTTT. The chain joins TRBV18 to TRBJ1-4; D is unclear. V shed 3 bases and J shed 0 bases, with 5 bases lying between them. This CDR3 has 14 amino acids. CDR1 and CDR2 (germline): KGHSH, LQKENI.

The rearrangement links TRBV19 to TRBJ2-1; TRBD2 matches at 8 bases. V was clipped by 6 bases and J by 2 bases; unmatched bases: 6. This CDR3 is 15 amino acids long. Germline V gene data show CDR1 as LNHDA and CDR2 as SQIVND (reference sequence). CDR3 in amino acids: CASSTTSGPYNEQFF. Written as DNA, the CDR3 is TGTGCCAGTAGCACTACTAGCGGCCCCTACAATGAGCAGTTCTTC.

This clone was counted a single time. This sequence joins TRBV28 and TRBJ2-3; D perhaps matches TRBD2 (6 bases). CDR3 size: 14 residues. V was cut by 6 bases and J by 5 bases, with 15 bases left in between. Germline CDR1 reads MDHEN; CDR2 reads SYDVKM. The CDR3 region has the DNA TGTGCCAGCAGCTATGGGACTCGGTTAGATACGCAGTATTTT. Protein product: CASSYGTRLDTQYF.

The chain couples TRBV15 to TRBJ1-5; D perhaps matches TRBD1 (5 bases). This CDR3 contains 17 residues. CDR1 LNHNV and CDR2 YYDKDF come from the germline V gene (reference sequence). The V gene lost 1 base and the J gene lost 2 bases, with 15 bases spanning the gap. The CDR3 region has the DNA TGTGCCACCAGCAGAGTTCAGGGTGTTATGGGCAATCAGCCCCAGCATTTT. Its protein product is CATSRVQGVMGNQPQHF.

V usage is TRBV27 and J usage is TRBJ2-3; 9 bases align to TRBD2. V was clipped by 1 base and J by 0 bases; unmatched bases: 5. This CDR3 contains 17 residues. The germline CDR1 and CDR2 sequences are MNHEY and SMNVEV (reference sequence). The CDR3, as DNA: TGTGCCAGCAGTTTATTGGCAGCGGGGGGTAGCACAGATACGCAGTATTTT. It encodes CASSLLAAGGSTDTQYF.

The V call is TRBV27, the J call TRBJ2-1; maybe TRBD2 (6 bases). V was shortened by 2 bases and J by 4 bases, with 9 bases between the two germline ends. The CDR3 length is 14 residues. The germline gives CDR1 MNHEY, CDR2 SMNVEV (reference sequence). CDR3 region: CASSLRGRYNEQFF. CDR3 sequence (DNA): TGTGCCAGCAGTTTACGGGGGAGGTACAATGAGCAGTTCTTC.

The V and J genes are TRBV28 and TRBJ2-5, with no clear D. Looked up from germline, CDR1 is MDHEN and CDR2 is SYDVKM. The germline V and J ends were trimmed by 3 bases and 5 bases, with 10 bases remaining between them. The CDR3 has 13 residues. In DNA, the CDR3 is TGTGCCAGCAGTTTCCACTCCCCGGAGACCCAGTACTTC. Its protein is CASSFHSPETQYF.